This T cell receptor beta chain stems from a study of T cell repertoires in cytomegalovirus infection. Study summary: Public TCR beta signatures marked donors with CMV infection and the matching HLA.

Each CDR3 protein is one row after TCRdb ran MiXCR on the reads. The table includes more than 400,000 distinct CDR3 sequences, around 27% detected once. Study outcomes and limitations: Individuals carrying CMV plus the relevant HLA were identified by cumulative frequency of public TCR beta families. Across the ex vivo response, the dominant clonotypes were HLA-C-restricted CMV-specific TCR beta clonotypes.

The CDR3 has 15 residues. Germline V CDR1 and CDR2: SGHVS, FNYEAQ. The V end lost 1 base, the J end lost 5 bases, and 9 bases lay between the germline ends. This clonotype was seen many times. Its antigen is not known. The rearrangement joins TRBV7-6 to TRBJ1-6, with D possibly TRBD1 on 5 matching bases. The sample consisted of PBMCs. The sequence derives from a human donor in good health (CMV status not recorded). Some clones in this sample may be carry-over from other donors' samples. The CDR3 reads CASSLGEGNNSPLHF. In DNA, the CDR3 is TGTGCCAGCAGCTTAGGGGAGGGGAATAATTCACCCCTCCACTTT.